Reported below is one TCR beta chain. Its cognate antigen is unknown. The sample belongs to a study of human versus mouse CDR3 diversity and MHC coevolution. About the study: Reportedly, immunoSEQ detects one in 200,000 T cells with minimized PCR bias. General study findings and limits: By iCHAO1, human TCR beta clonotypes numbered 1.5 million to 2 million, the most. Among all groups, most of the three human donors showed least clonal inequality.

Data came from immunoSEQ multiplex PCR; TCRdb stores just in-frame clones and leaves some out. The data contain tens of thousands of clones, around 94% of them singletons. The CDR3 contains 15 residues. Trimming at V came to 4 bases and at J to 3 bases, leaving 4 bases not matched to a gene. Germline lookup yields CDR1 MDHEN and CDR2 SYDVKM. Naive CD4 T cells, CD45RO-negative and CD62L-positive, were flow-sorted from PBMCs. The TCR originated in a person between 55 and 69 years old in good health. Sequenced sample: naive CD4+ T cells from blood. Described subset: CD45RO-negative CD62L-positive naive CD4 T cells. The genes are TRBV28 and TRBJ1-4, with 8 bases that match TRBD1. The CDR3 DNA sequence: TGTGCCAGCAGTTCCACGACAGGGGCTAATGAAAAACTGTTTTTT. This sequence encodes CASSSTTGANEKLFF.